This T cell receptor (beta chain) was recovered during a study of identical twins. Study-wide points: Analyses of zero insertions could be partly confounded by invariant MAIT and iNKT cells.

Healthy Caucasians were all of the donors. Only a few counts were recorded for this clonotype. Antigen unknown. This CDR3 is built from 12 residues. V lost 0 bases to trimming and J lost 4 bases, with 6 bases between them. CDR1 DFQATT and CDR2 SNEGSKA come from the germline V gene (reference sequence). TCRdb fed the 5' RACE reads into MiXCR, producing one record per CDR3 protein. The sample consists of about 530,000 distinct CDR3 sequences, 15% of them appearing once. The same sample was also studied in work on yellow fever vaccine responses in identical twins.

The sequencing sample was made of CD4+ T cells sorted from blood. The TCR was taken from a woman under 30 in good health. V is TRBV20-1 and J is TRBJ1-2; D not resolved. The CDR3 reads CSAREQTYGYTF. The CDR3 DNA reads as TGCAGTGCTAGAGAGCAGACCTATGGCTACACCTTC.